Listed below are T cell receptor beta chains from one sample, sequenced in a study of blood T cell repertoires in COVID-19. The table came from immunoSEQ multiplex PCR; TCRdb's copy has only in-frame clones and leaves some out. The top ten hold less than 1.2% of the sample, which has approximately 350,000 clones, around 91% seen once. The sequencing sample was made of PBMCs or T cells enriched from blood (not recorded which). Receptors were obtained from a man between 18 and 35 years old who had recovered from COVID-19. The CDR3 runs from the conserved cysteine through the conserved F or W. A D gene is named only where the DNA matches it firmly. Clone size is stated in some rows and not others, as once, few, many or a class when expanded.

j_call v_call d_call clone_size cdr3_nt cdr3_aa
TRBJ1-2 TRBV5-1 - - TGCGCCAGCACCTTGGGCAGGGACTCCTATGGCTACACCTTC CASTLGRDSYGYTF
TRBJ1-4 TRBV7-3 - - TGTGCCAGCAGCCCCAGGCACGCGTCGGCAAAACTGTTTTTT CASSPRHASAKLFF
TRBJ1-1 TRBV5-1 - once TGCGCCAGCAGCTCGACAGGTCTTGAAGCTTTCTTT CASSSTGLEAFF
TRBJ1-5 TRBV4-2 TRBD1 once TGTGCCAGCAGCCAAGATTGGGACAGGGTGTTTTATGGGAATCAGCCCCAGCATTTT CASSQDWDRVFYGNQPQHF
TRBJ2-1 TRBV4-3 TRBD2 - TGCGCCAGCAGCCAAAGGACAGGGACTAGCGGGAGGTTCAATGAGCAGTTCTTC CASSQRTGTSGRFNEQFF
TRBJ2-1 TRBV28 TRBD2 - TGTGCCAGCAGTTTACCCCGGACTAGCGGATTAACCTACAATGAGCAGTTCTTC CASSLPRTSGLTYNEQFF
TRBJ2-3 TRBV6-4 TRBD2 many TGTGCCAGCAGTGAAAAGAGCGGGGGGGCCGGCACAGATACGCAGTATTTT CASSEKSGGAGTDTQYF
TRBJ2-1 TRBV5-4 TRBD2 - TGTGCCAGCAGCTCTCCGGCTTGGGGACTAGCGCCAATTGCGTTAAATGAGCAGTTCTTC CASSSPAWGLAPIALNEQFF
TRBJ1-2 TRBV7-8 - - TGTGCCAGCAGCTCTGTTAGCCAGGGGAGTGGCTACACCTTC CASSSVSQGSGYTF
TRBJ2-1 TRBV10-3 - - TGTGCCATCAGGTCTGCGGACAATGAGCAGTTCTTC CAIRSADNEQFF
TRBJ1-1 TRBV6-2/TRBV6-3 - - TGTGCCAGCAGTTTGAGGGAGATGAACACTGAAGCTTTCTTT CASSLREMNTEAFF
TRBJ2-1 TRBV5-1 - - TGCGCCAGCAGCTTGGAAGGCGGGGCCCAATCCTCCTACAATGAGCAGTTCTTC CASSLEGGAQSSYNEQFF
TRBJ1-3 TRBV11-2 - - TGTGCCAGCAGCTTAAGTCGCGCAAACACCATATATTTT CASSLSRANTIYF
TRBJ2-3 TRBV10-2 - - TGCGCCACCCGTCGGACTCGCACAGATACGCAGTATTTT CATRRTRTDTQYF
TRBJ1-4 TRBV5-1 TRBD1 - TGCGCCAGCAGCTGGGGACAGGGAGATGAAAAACTGTTTTTT CASSWGQGDEKLFF
TRBJ2-1 TRBV14 TRBD1 - TGTGCCAGCAGCCAAGGGGGACAGAGGGATGAGCAGTTCTTC CASSQGGQRDEQFF
TRBJ2-2 TRBV5-1 - - TGCGCCAGCACCACGGACACTCCCGGGGAGCTGTTTTTT CASTTDTPGELFF
TRBJ2-7 TRBV5-1 - - TGCGCCAGCAGGCCCAGCGGGCTCTACGAGCAGTACTTC CASRPSGLYEQYF
TRBJ1-6 TRBV10-1 TRBD1 - TGCGCCAGCAGTGCAATGACAGGGGATAGCAATTCACCCCTCCACTTT CASSAMTGDSNSPLHF
TRBJ1-1 TRBV3-1/TRBV3-2 TRBD1 - TGTGCCAGCAGCCAAGGAGACAGGGATGCTTTCTTT CASSQGDRDAFF
TRBJ1-2 TRBV6-5 - - TGTGCCAGCAGCCTTAGACAGAACGCGGGGCGCTACACCTTC CASSLRQNAGRYTF
TRBJ1-5 TRBV11-2 TRBD1 - TGTGCCAGCAGCTTCGACAGGGTTGGACAGCCCCAGCATTTT CASSFDRVGQPQHF
TRBJ2-1 TRBV25-1 TRBD2 - TGTGCCAGCAATCAAGCGGGGGGCCCAGAGCAGTTCTTC CASNQAGGPEQFF
TRBJ2-3 TRBV14 TRBD2 once TGTGCCAGCAGCTTCCGGGTCCAGCGGGGGGTCACAGATACGCAGTATTTT CASSFRVQRGVTDTQYF
TRBJ2-2 TRBV6-5 - - TGTGCCAGCAGTTACACCCCCGCGTGGAACACCGGGGAGCTGTTTTTT CASSYTPAWNTGELFF
TRBJ2-1 TRBV10-3 TRBD2 - TGTGCCATCAGTGAGTCGACTAGCGGGAGTGCTAATGAGCAGTTCTTC CAISESTSGSANEQFF
TRBJ2-1 TRBV7-9 - - TGTGCCAGCAGCTTAGCAGCACTAGTTAATGAGCAGTTCTTC CASSLAALVNEQFF
TRBJ2-1 TRBV6-5 - few TGTGCAGGGGGGGAAGGGTTCTACAATGAGCAGTTCTTC CAGGEGFYNEQFF
TRBJ2-1 TRBV4-1 TRBD2 - TGCGCCGCTGGGACTAGCGGGAACAATGAGCAGTTCTTC CAAGTSGNNEQFF
TRBJ1-5 TRBV7-8 TRBD1 once TGTGCCAGCAGCCGGACGAGGACAGGGCTTGGCAATCAGCCCCAGCATTTT CASSRTRTGLGNQPQHF
TRBJ1-1 TRBV11-1 - - TGTGCCAGCAGCTTTGTTTTTAACGGGAACACTGAAGCTTTCTTT CASSFVFNGNTEAFF
TRBJ1-1 TRBV27 - - TGTGCCAGCAGTCCCCGAAAGTTACTTTTGGAGATGAACACTGAAGCTTTCTTT CASSPRKLLLEMNTEAFF
TRBJ1-1 TRBV7-2 - - TGTGCCAGCAGCAAATCGACAGTGAACACTGAAGCTTTCTTT CASSKSTVNTEAFF
TRBJ1-5 TRBV18 - - TGTGCCAGCTCACCACCGTCGGGGGGAGGTCAGCCCCAGCATTTT CASSPPSGGGQPQHF
TRBJ2-7 TRBV18 TRBD1 - TGTGCCAGCTCACTCGCGGACAGGGGCTACGAGCAGTACTTC CASSLADRGYEQYF
TRBJ2-3 TRBV2 - - TGTGCCAGCAGTGAAGCTCTTACCTCGAGGGTACGCACAGATACGCAGTATTTT CASSEALTSRVRTDTQYF
TRBJ2-2 TRBV19 TRBD1 - TGTGCCAGTAGTAAAACAGGGGCACGCACCGGGGAGCTGTTTTTT CASSKTGARTGELFF
TRBJ1-1 TRBV6-2/TRBV6-3 TRBD1 - TGTGCCAGCAGTGCTACAGGGGGCCTGACTGAAGCTTTCTTT CASSATGGLTEAFF
TRBJ2-1 TRBV5-1 TRBD2 - TGCGCCAGCAGCTCCACCCTGGGAGGGATAAATGAGCAGTTCTTC CASSSTLGGINEQFF
TRBJ2-1 TRBV5-4 - - TGTGCCAGCACCAGACAGGACTCCTACAATGAGCAGTTCTTC CASTRQDSYNEQFF
TRBJ1-2 TRBV25-1 - - TGTGCCAGCAGTGACAGTTCCTACTATGGCTACACCTTC CASSDSSYYGYTF
TRBJ2-5 TRBV19 - - TGTGCCAGTAGTATTCTGGCAGGGAAGACCCAAGAGACCCAGTACTTC CASSILAGKTQETQYF
TRBJ1-2 TRBV6-4 - - TGTGCCAGCAGTGACTCGGACAGACCGGGTGGCTACACCTTC CASSDSDRPGGYTF
TRBJ2-7 TRBV10-3 TRBD2 - TGTGCCATCAGTGGGAGACTAGCGGGAGTATCCTACGAGCAGTACTTC CAISGRLAGVSYEQYF
TRBJ2-3 TRBV28 - - TGTGCCAGCAGAAGGGAGTACACATCGCAGTATTTT CASRREYTSQYF
TRBJ1-5 TRBV5-1 - - TGCGCCAATACGACAGGTAATAGCAATCAGCCCCAGCATTTT CANTTGNSNQPQHF
TRBJ1-2 TRBV6-1 - - TGTGCCAGCAGAGATGGACAGAGACATGGCTACACCTTC CASRDGQRHGYTF
TRBJ1-3 TRBV19 - - TGTGCCAGTAGTATGAACTCCGGCTCTGGAAACACCATATATTTT CASSMNSGSGNTIYF
TRBJ2-1 TRBV7-2 TRBD2 - TGTGCCAGCAGCTTAGCAGCGGGGGGACCCTACAATGAGCAGTTCTTC CASSLAAGGPYNEQFF
TRBJ1-5 TRBV25-1 - - TGTGCCAGCAGTGAGGTCGGGGCAGGGGATCAGCCCCAGCATTTT CASSEVGAGDQPQHF
TRBJ1-2 TRBV9 TRBD1 - TGTGCCAGCAGCGTGTTAAGTGAGACAGGGGTCCATGGCTACACCTTC CASSVLSETGVHGYTF
TRBJ2-7 TRBV7-9 - - TGTGCCAGCACCATCTCGTCGGGGTCCTACGAGCAGTACTTC CASTISSGSYEQYF
TRBJ2-1 TRBV7-8 - - TGTGCCAGCAGCCTACGAATCCGGGGAATGACGGACAATGAGCAGTTCTTC CASSLRIRGMTDNEQFF
TRBJ2-7 TRBV5-4 - - TGTGCCAGCAGCGACAGAGGATCGTCCTACGAGCAGTACTTC CASSDRGSSYEQYF
TRBJ2-3 TRBV10-3 TRBD1 - TGTGCCATCAGGATGACAGGGGGCCCAGATACGCAGTATTTT CAIRMTGGPDTQYF
TRBJ1-3 TRBV28 - - TGTGCCAGCAGTTTATTAGGACAGAAGAACACCATATATTTT CASSLLGQKNTIYF
TRBJ1-2 TRBV28 TRBD1 - TGTGCCAGCAGACTGACCGGGACAGGGGTCTATGGCTACACCTTC CASRLTGTGVYGYTF
TRBJ1-1 TRBV7-8 - - TGTGCCAGCAGCATCCCGGGGAACACTGAAGCTTTCTTT CASSIPGNTEAFF
TRBJ1-4 TRBV2 TRBD1 - TGTGCCAGCAGTGAATTGAGGGGGCGTAGTGAAAAACTGTTTTTT CASSELRGRSEKLFF